The rows below give T cell receptor beta chains drawn from one sample of a study of blood T cell repertoires in COVID-19. Profiled with immunoSEQ multiplex PCR; TCRdb holds only in-frame clones, not every one. The table includes approximately 190,000 clones, roughly 80% detected once. The source material was PBMCs or T cells enriched from blood (not recorded which). The source is a woman aged 60-70 years with acute COVID-19. CDR3s include the opening cysteine and the closing phenylalanine or tryptophan. D genes are given only for firm matches. The size of a clone is reported for some rows only, either as once, few or many, or as a class for expanded clones.

d_call	clone_size	j_call	v_call	cdr3_nt	cdr3_aa
TRBD1	NA	TRBJ1-1	TRBV28	TGTGCCAGCAGTTTAATCGGCAGGGGGGAGAACACTGAAGCTTTCTTT	CASSLIGRGENTEAFF
TRBD2	NA	TRBJ2-5	TRBV7-2	TGTGCCAGCAGCTTCAGACTAGCGGGAGGGGTTGGGGAGACCCAGTACTTC	CASSFRLAGGVGETQYF
TRBD1	NA	TRBJ1-1	TRBV9	TGTGCCAGCAGCGGTGGCACAGGGGATACTGAAGCTTTCTTT	CASSGGTGDTEAFF
NA	NA	TRBJ2-1	TRBV4-3	TGCGCCAGCAGCCAAGATCTAACTAGCACCCACAATGAGCAGTTCTTC	CASSQDLTSTHNEQFF
NA	NA	TRBJ1-5	TRBV5-6	TGTGCCAGCAGCTTTTCCGGGGGGCTAAGCACGCGGCCCCAGCATTTT	CASSFSGGLSTRPQHF
TRBD2	NA	TRBJ2-4	TRBV4-1	TGCGCCAGCAGCCAAGAAAGTAAGGCTAGCGGGACGCTTGACATTCAGTACTTC	CASSQESKASGTLDIQYF
NA	NA	TRBJ2-3	TRBV19	TGTGCCAGTAGTATTTACAGCGGGCCCACAGATACGCAGTATTTT	CASSIYSGPTDTQYF
NA	NA	TRBJ1-4	TRBV2	TGTGCCAGCAACAGTAGAGCTAATGAAAAACTGTTTTTT	CASNSRANEKLFF
NA	NA	TRBJ2-2	TRBV19	TGTGCCACCTCCCCGAGGCAGGGAATACACGGGGAGCTGTTTTTT	CATSPRQGIHGELFF
TRBD1	NA	TRBJ1-1	TRBV27	TGTGCCAGCAGTTCCAATACAGGGGCGCTTGTAGCTTTCTTT	CASSSNTGALVAFF
NA	NA	TRBJ1-5	TRBV7-9	TGTGCCAGCAGCCCCGGGGGGGCAGGGAGCAATCAGCCCCAGCATTTT	CASSPGGAGSNQPQHF
TRBD2	NA	TRBJ2-7	TRBV29-1	TGCCCTCGCGGGGGATTCCACTACGAGCAGTACTTC	CPRGGFHYEQYF
NA	NA	TRBJ1-2	TRBV7-9	TGTGCCAGCAGCTTATCTCAGCAACAGTATGGCTACACCTTC	CASSLSQQQYGYTF
NA	NA	TRBJ2-7	TRBV19	TGTGCCAGTAGTTTTACAGGGACCTCCTACGAGCAGTACTTC	CASSFTGTSYEQYF
NA	NA	TRBJ1-5	TRBV7-2	TGTGCCAGCAGCTTATTACAGGGCTATCAGCCCCAGCATTTT	CASSLLQGYQPQHF
NA	NA	TRBJ2-1	TRBV6-1	TGTGCCAGCAGTGAAGGGGCCGGTTCCAATGAGCAGTTCTTC	CASSEGAGSNEQFF
NA	NA	TRBJ2-5	TRBV12-2	TGTGCAAGTCTCGGAGAGACCCAGTACTTC	CASLGETQYF
NA	NA	TRBJ1-4	TRBV21-1	TGTGCCAGCAGCAACTACGACCGGGAGCTTCATGATAAACTGTTTTTT	CASSNYDRELHDKLFF
NA	NA	TRBJ1-5	TRBV6-2/TRBV6-3	TGTGCCAGCAGCCAGCAGGGTTTCCAGCCCCAGCATTTT	CASSQQGFQPQHF
NA	once	TRBJ2-7	TRBV24-1	TGTGCCACCAGTGCCACCAAGGGGCGGGGCGCCTACGAGCAGTACTTC	CATSATKGRGAYEQYF
NA	NA	TRBJ2-7	TRBV6-5	TGTGCCAGCATCAAGGGGGGGTCCTACGAGCAGTACTTC	CASIKGGSYEQYF
TRBD1	NA	TRBJ1-1	TRBV6-5	TGTGCCAGCAGTTACGGGACAGGGACCACTGAAGCTTTCTTT	CASSYGTGTTEAFF
TRBD2	NA	TRBJ2-3	TRBV4-2	TGTGCCAGCAGCCAAGCAGGACTAGCGGGCCTAGGCACAGATACGCAGTATTTT	CASSQAGLAGLGTDTQYF
NA	NA	TRBJ1-1	TRBV18	TGTGCCAGCTCACCACCGCAGGGGCGCACTGAAGCTTTCTTT	CASSPPQGRTEAFF
NA	NA	TRBJ2-2	TRBV3-1/TRBV3-2	TGTGCCAGCAATACCCTAGACCCAACGAGAAGCACCGGGGAGCTGTTTTTT	CASNTLDPTRSTGELFF
NA	once	TRBJ1-5	TRBV18	TGTGCCAGCTCACCCACGGCGGGGGGCAACAATCAGCCCCAGCATTTT	CASSPTAGGNNQPQHF
NA	NA	TRBJ2-3	TRBV4-3	TGCGCCAGCAGCCAAGCAGGGGGGCCTCTCACAGATACGCAGTATTTT	CASSQAGGPLTDTQYF
NA	NA	TRBJ1-3	TRBV9	TGTGCCAGCAGCGTAGGGGGAGACAGGTTTTCTGGAAACACCATATATTTT	CASSVGGDRFSGNTIYF
NA	NA	TRBJ2-3	TRBV25-1	TGTGCCAGCAGTGAAGCGACCGGGGGAAACCCACCAACGCAGTATTTT	CASSEATGGNPPTQYF
NA	few	TRBJ1-4	TRBV6-2/TRBV6-3	TGTGCCAGCAGTTACGAGGCTACTAATGAAAAACTGTTTTTT	CASSYEATNEKLFF
TRBD1	NA	TRBJ2-5	TRBV6-4	TGTGCCAGCAGTCGGACAGGGGGGTACCAAGAGACCCAGTACTTC	CASSRTGGYQETQYF
TRBD2	NA	TRBJ2-2	TRBV24-1	TGTGCCACCAGTGAGGCCGTTGTAGCGGGAAGAATAGAGCTGTTTTTT	CATSEAVVAGRIELFF
NA	NA	TRBJ1-5	TRBV9	TGTGCCAGCAGCGTAGATGCCGGGAGCCAGCCCCAGCATTTT	CASSVDAGSQPQHF
NA	NA	TRBJ1-1	TRBV4-3	TGCGCCAGCAGCCCGACAAAAGGGTCCGGGGTGCTCTTT	CASSPTKGSGVLF
NA	few	TRBJ2-3	TRBV29-1	TGCAGCGTTGGTAGAGAGGCAGATACGCAGTATTTT	CSVGREADTQYF
NA	NA	TRBJ1-2	TRBV19	TGTGCCAGTATGCCCCGCCAGGATGAAGGCTACACCTTC	CASMPRQDEGYTF
TRBD2	NA	TRBJ2-3	TRBV27	TGTGCCAGCAGGCGGGCGGGGGGGCGTACAGATACGCAGTATTTT	CASRRAGGRTDTQYF
TRBD1	once	TRBJ1-6	TRBV7-8	TGTGCCAGCAGCGAGAAACCGGGACAGTTCTATAATTCACCCCTCCACTTT	CASSEKPGQFYNSPLHF
TRBD2	NA	TRBJ2-7	TRBV11-2	TGTGCCAGCAGCTACCTAGCGGGAGGGCTGACTGAGCAGTACTTC	CASSYLAGGLTEQYF
NA	few	TRBJ2-7	TRBV4-1	TGCGCCAGCAGCCATCCCCGGTCCCGGTTCTACGAGCAGTACTTC	CASSHPRSRFYEQYF
NA	NA	TRBJ1-4	TRBV12-3/TRBV12-4	TGTGCCAGCCAGAGCCGGAGGAATGAAAAACTGTTTTTT	CASQSRRNEKLFF
NA	NA	TRBJ1-1	TRBV4-1	TGCGCCAGCAGCCTCTTGAGGACAGAAAACACTGAAGCTTTCTTT	CASSLLRTENTEAFF
NA	NA	TRBJ1-3	TRBV11-2	TGTGCCAGCAGCTTCAATCCGGGTAACTCTGGAAACACCATATATTTT	CASSFNPGNSGNTIYF
NA	once	TRBJ1-1	TRBV6-5	TGTGCCAGCAGACCAGGGGCTGGCACTGAAGCTTTCTTT	CASRPGAGTEAFF
NA	NA	TRBJ2-2	TRBV25-1	TGTGCCAGCAGTGAATGGGGGGAACAAAACACCGGGGAGCTGTTTTTT	CASSEWGEQNTGELFF
TRBD2	once	TRBJ2-2	TRBV6-2/TRBV6-3	TGTGCCAGCAGTTACGAGGCGGGAGGGCCTGGTACCGGGGAGCTGTTTTTT	CASSYEAGGPGTGELFF
NA	NA	TRBJ1-5	TRBV28	TGCGCCGCTCGGCGGGGGAGCAATCAGCCCCAGCATTTT	CAARRGSNQPQHF
TRBD2	few	TRBJ2-2	TRBV14	TGTGCCAGCAGCCCTAGACTAGCGGGAGATTTTACCGGGGAGCTGTTTTTT	CASSPRLAGDFTGELFF
NA	NA	TRBJ2-3	TRBV5-6	TGTGCCAGCAGCCCCCTCGGGGGAAGCACAGATACGCAGTATTTT	CASSPLGGSTDTQYF
TRBD1	NA	TRBJ2-3	TRBV5-1	TGCGCCAGCAGCTCCGGACAGGGCGCAGATACGCAGTATTTT	CASSSGQGADTQYF
TRBD2	NA	TRBJ2-5	TRBV5-1	TGCGCCAGCAGCTTGGACTTAGCGGGAGGGCCAGAGACCCAGTACTTC	CASSLDLAGGPETQYF
TRBD2	NA	TRBJ2-1	TRBV7-9	TGTGCCAGCAGCTTCTCTACTAGCGGGAGTTATGAGCAGTTCTTC	CASSFSTSGSYEQFF
NA	NA	TRBJ1-4	TRBV19	TGTGCCAGTAGTATGGGAGGTACTAAGGATGAAAAACTGTTTTTT	CASSMGGTKDEKLFF
NA	NA	TRBJ1-6	TRBV5-6	TGTGCCAGCAGCTTGGGCGAGAGGAGCCGGTCTTCACCCCTCCACTTT	CASSLGERSRSSPLHF